This TCR beta chain was identified during a study of blood T cell repertoires in COVID-19. Turning to the study itself: PBMCs, B-cell-depleted T cells, or T cells were the source of the cDNA or gDNA that made up the material.

In the original analysis: Estimation of nucleated cell counts relied on the amplification of reference gene primers. Libraries were prepared by immunoSEQ multiplex PCR; TCRdb keeps only in-frame clonotypes and omits some of them. V, J and clone size derive from that table, while D and trimming were established from the DNA sequence. The sample lists roughly 120,000 clones; 86% were seen once. The germline V and J ends were trimmed by 6 bases and 0 bases, with 9 bases remaining between them. This CDR3 region has 14 residues. Germline V gene data show CDR1 as MNHNY and CDR2 as SVGAGI (reference sequence).

The specimen was peripheral blood. V gene TRBV6-6 combines with J gene TRBJ1-3; D unclear. The sequence came from a human donor in a cohort sampled during active COVID-19. The CDR3 loop is CASSTGGSGNTIYF. CDR3 sequence (DNA): TGTGCCAGCAGCACGGGAGGCTCTGGAAACACCATATATTTT.